Sequencing of this T cell receptor beta chain was carried out in a study of blood T cell repertoires in COVID-19. The V end was cut by 7 bases, the J end by 5 bases, with 18 bases between. Germline lookup yields CDR1 SQVTM and CDR2 ANQGSEA. CDR3 length: 13 residues. Some clones are missing from TCRdb's copy, which holds only in-frame ones; the method was immunoSEQ multiplex PCR. This sample has over 200,000 clones; roughly 90% occur once, and the top ten carry 5.5% to 8%. The clonotype was recovered from a man between 60 and 75 years old who had recovered from COVID-19. V is TRBV29-1 and J is TRBJ2-7; weak D call: TRBD1 (6 bases). Sequenced material: peripheral blood. The CDR3 DNA follows: TGCAGCGCCTACAGCCAGGGGCGCGACGAGCAGTACTTC. This translates into CSAYSQGRDEQYF.